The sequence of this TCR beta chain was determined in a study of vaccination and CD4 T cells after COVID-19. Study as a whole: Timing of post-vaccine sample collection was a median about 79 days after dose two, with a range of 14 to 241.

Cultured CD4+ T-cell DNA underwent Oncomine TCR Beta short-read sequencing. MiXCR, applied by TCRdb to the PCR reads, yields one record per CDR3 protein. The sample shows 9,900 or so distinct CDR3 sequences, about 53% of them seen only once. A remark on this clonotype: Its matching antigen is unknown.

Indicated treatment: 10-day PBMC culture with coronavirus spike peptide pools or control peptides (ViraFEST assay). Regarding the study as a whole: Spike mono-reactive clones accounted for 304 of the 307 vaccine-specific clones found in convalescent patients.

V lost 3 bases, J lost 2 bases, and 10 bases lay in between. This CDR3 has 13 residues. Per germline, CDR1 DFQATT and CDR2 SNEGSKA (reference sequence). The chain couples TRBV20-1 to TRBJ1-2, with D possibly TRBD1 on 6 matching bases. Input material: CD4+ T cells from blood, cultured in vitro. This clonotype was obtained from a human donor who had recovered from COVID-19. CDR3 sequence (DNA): TGCAGTGCTAGTTGGGGGCAGAACTATGGCTACACCTTC. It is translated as CSASWGQNYGYTF.